A selection of T cell receptor beta chains follows, all from one sample in a study of prognosis after radiotherapy for stage I lung cancer. TCRdb redid the calling of the multiplex PCR reads with MiXCR, one entry per CDR3 protein. The sample records roughly 15,000 distinct CDR3 sequences, around 42% being singletons. The starting material was PBMCs, obtained before or after stereotactic body radiation therapy (not recorded which). The receptors originated from a donor aged 50 or older with non-small cell lung cancer. Both conserved end residues are part of each CDR3. Fields, in order: J gene, V gene, clone size, D gene, CDR3 DNA, CDR3 protein. D genes are given only for firm matches. Rows may omit the clone size; those that give it use once, few, many or a size class.

TRBJ1-4 TRBV19 many NA TGTGCCAGTAGTATTACTTCAGTAACTAATGAAAAACTGTTTTTT CASSITSVTNEKLFF
TRBJ2-7 TRBV15 many TRBD1 TGTGCCACCAGCAGAGCCGGGACAGGCTCCTACGAGCAGTACTTC CATSRAGTGSYEQYF
TRBJ2-1 TRBV7-3 NA TRBD2 TGTGCCAGCAGCTCCTCCGGGACTAGCGGGACCTCGTTCTTC CASSSSGTSGTSFF
TRBJ2-2 TRBV11-2 NA NA TGTGCCAGCAGCCCACACCGGGAACCACTCACCGGGGAGCTGTTTTTT CASSPHREPLTGELFF
TRBJ2-1 TRBV2 NA TRBD2 TGTACCAGCAGTGAAATGGGACTAGCGTACTACAATGAGCAGTTCTTC CTSSEMGLAYYNEQFF
TRBJ2-1 TRBV5-1 medium-sized NA TGCGCCAGCAGCTTGACAGGGAATCACAATGAGCAGTTCTTC CASSLTGNHNEQFF
TRBJ2-1 TRBV30 many TRBD1 TGTGCCTGGAGTAGACAGGGAAGGAATGAGCAGTTCTTC CAWSRQGRNEQFF
TRBJ2-7 TRBV6-1 NA NA TGTGCCAGCAGCCCCTCCGGCGAGACATACGAGCAGTACTTC CASSPSGETYEQYF
TRBJ2-1 TRBV11-2 NA NA TGTGCCAGCAGCTCGATCTTAGGCCAGGGGCCCTCCTACAATGAGCAGTTCTTC CASSSILGQGPSYNEQFF
TRBJ1-5 TRBV6-5 many NA TGTGCCAGCAGTTACGGGGCCAATCAGCCCCAGCATTTT CASSYGANQPQHF
TRBJ2-1 TRBV18 many NA TGTGCCAGCTCACCACCGAGCGGACGTCTCCGTGAGCAGTTCTTC CASSPPSGRLREQFF
TRBJ2-5 TRBV20-1 many NA TGCAGTGCTAGAGAAGTTCTCAACTTACAAGAGACCCAGTACTTC CSAREVLNLQETQYF
TRBJ2-5 TRBV20-1 many TRBD1 TGCAGTGCTCCACAGGGGGCGGTGGGAGAGACCCAGTACTTC CSAPQGAVGETQYF
TRBJ2-7 TRBV14 many NA TGTGCCAGCAGCCGAGGGATCCGCGAGCAGTACTTC CASSRGIREQYF